These 27 T cell receptor beta chains were all obtained from the same sample, sequenced in a study of T-cell reconstitution after alpha-beta-depleted transplantation in children. Preparing the TCRbeta library involved the use of unique molecular identifiers. TCRdb re-analysed the PCR reads in MiXCR, keeping a single row per CDR3 protein. The table has around 400,000 distinct CDR3 sequences, about 11% seen once; the top ten hold roughly 6%. This specimen was PBMCs from the stem cell graft donor, taken from the stem cell graft. The receptor source for this set is a human donor who donated a stem cell graft to a child with acute myeloid leukemia.

This clonotype was seen a few times. The chain combines TRBV5-5 with TRBJ1-2; no reliable D call. Per the germline V gene, CDR1 is SGHKS and CDR2 is YYEKEE (reference sequence). CDR3 size: 14 residues. V gave up 0 bases and J gave up 6 bases, with 12 bases separating them. The CDR3 reads CASSLVGSRHGYTF. The CDR3, as DNA: TGTGCCAGCAGCTTGGTTGGATCCCGCCATGGCTACACCTTC.

V and J are TRBV19 and TRBJ1-2; D possibly corresponds to TRBD1 (6 bases). In germline, CDR1 is LNHDA, CDR2 SQIVND (reference sequence). The CDR3 is 15 residues long. Trimming left V 6 bases short and J 5 bases short, with 19 bases between. The CDR3 region is CASSSTWQGRYGYTF. The CDR3 bases are TGTGCCAGTAGCTCAACCTGGCAGGGGAGGTATGGCTACACCTTC.

This clonotype occurred a few times. V and J are TRBV14 and TRBJ2-5; D uncertain. Germline CDR1 reads SGHDN; CDR2 reads FVKESK. V was cut by 3 bases and J by 6 bases, with 8 bases left in between. CDR3 length: 12 residues. The DNA for the CDR3 is TGTGCCAGCAGCCAGGGCTTCCAGACCCAGTACTTC. This translates into CASSQGFQTQYF.

This chain connects TRBV5-1 to TRBJ1-3; possibly TRBD1 for D (5 bases). V was pared by 4 bases and J by 3 bases, with 14 bases between. The germline gives CDR1 SGHRS, CDR2 YFSETQ. The CDR3 runs to 15 residues. The CDR3 loop reads CASSTRGADGNTIYF. In nucleotides, the CDR3 is TGCGCCAGCAGCACACGAGGGGCCGATGGAAACACCATATATTTT.

This clonotype appeared a few times. The rearrangement uses TRBV6-2 or TRBV6-3 and TRBJ1-5; maybe TRBD1 (5 bases). The V and J ends lost 0 bases and 2 bases respectively, with 17 bases between them. The V gene's germline CDR1 is MNHEY and CDR2 SVGEGT. The CDR3 totals 18 residues. The CDR3 here is CASSYSIAAGRGNQPQHF. The CDR3 DNA reads as TGTGCCAGCAGTTACTCGATTGCTGCAGGGAGAGGCAATCAGCCCCAGCATTTT.

The chain employs TRBV5-1 and TRBJ2-3, with no clear D. The V end was cut by 6 bases, the J end by 0 bases, with 14 bases between. The V gene's germline CDR1 is SGHRS and CDR2 YFSETQ. The CDR3 has 15 amino acids. CDR3 DNA: TGCGCCAGCACCAATTTAGCAACTAGCACAGATACGCAGTATTTT. Its protein product is CASTNLATSTDTQYF.

V gene TRBV5-1 combines with J gene TRBJ2-3; D is possibly TRBD2 (5 bases). The germline CDR1 and CDR2 sequences are SGHRS and YFSETQ. The CDR3 runs to 15 residues. V lost 2 bases to trimming and J lost 0 bases, with 10 bases between them. The CDR3 spells CASSFGGPSTDTQYF. As DNA, the CDR3 is TGCGCCAGCAGCTTCGGCGGGCCAAGCACAGATACGCAGTATTTT.

V gene TRBV9 combines with J gene TRBJ2-5; the match to TRBD2 covers 8 bases. Germline V gives CDR1 SGDLS, CDR2 YYNGEE. This CDR3 contains 14 residues. The trim removed 3 bases at V and 4 bases at J, leaving 5 bases unmatched. The CDR3 loop reads CASSDSGIGETQYF. The CDR3 DNA is TGTGCCAGCAGCGATAGCGGGATCGGAGAGACCCAGTACTTC.

The chain is built from TRBV7-8 and TRBJ2-2; D may be TRBD2 (6 bases). Trimming took 2 bases from V and 5 from J, leaving 24 bases between them. The CDR3 is 19 amino acids. CDR1 SGHVS and CDR2 FQNEAQ come from the germline V gene. The CDR3 sequence: CASSLLKPGPERETGELFF. CDR3 DNA: TGTGCCAGCAGCTTACTTAAACCGGGACCCGAACGGGAGACCGGGGAGCTGTTTTTT.

This clonotype was observed at least ten times. This chain links TRBV5-6 with TRBJ1-2; D unclear. The germline V and J ends were trimmed by 3 bases and 6 bases, with 15 bases remaining between them. Germline V CDR1 and CDR2: SGHDT, YYEEEE. This CDR3 has 14 amino acids. CDR3 in DNA: TGTGCCAGCAGCTCTCGGACGGCTCGTCATGGCTACACCTTC. Translated: CASSSRTARHGYTF.

This clonotype was found a few times. The genes are TRBV5-5 and TRBJ2-3; D is unresolved. Between the trimmed V and J ends, which lost 3 bases and 4 bases, there was a span of 9 bases. Per the germline V gene, CDR1 is SGHKS and CDR2 is YYEKEE (reference sequence). The CDR3 is 13 amino acids. CDR3 residues: CASSSRVPDTQYF. The CDR3 DNA follows: TGTGCCAGCAGCTCCCGCGTTCCAGATACGCAGTATTTT.

This chain joins TRBV6-5 and TRBJ1-1, with unresolved D. Trimming left V 4 bases short and J 0 bases short, with 12 bases between. This CDR3 region has 15 residues. CDR1 and CDR2 (germline): MNHEY, SVGAGI. CDR3 sequence: CASSSESSLNTEAFF. The CDR3 region has the DNA TGTGCCAGCAGTTCCGAATCCAGCCTGAACACTGAAGCTTTCTTT.

The chain carries TRBV6-5 and TRBJ1-4; D may be TRBD1 (5 bases). V gave up 4 bases and J gave up 8 bases, with 14 bases separating them. CDR3 length: 14 amino acids. Germline CDR1 is MNHEY and CDR2 is SVGAGI. The CDR3 loop reads CASSLSGTGEKLFF. The CDR3 DNA sequence: TGTGCCAGCAGTTTATCCGGGACGGGGGAAAAACTGTTTTTT.

This clonotype was counted ten times or more. The rearrangement uses TRBV5-1 and TRBJ2-3, with 7 bases identical to TRBD1. From germline, CDR1 is SGHRS and CDR2 YFSETQ. This CDR3 is built from 15 residues. Trimming cost V 0 bases and J 6 bases; bases outside gene matches: 7. CDR3 sequence: CASSLGDRASDTQYF. The DNA for the CDR3 is TGCGCCAGCAGCTTGGGGGACAGAGCGTCGGATACGCAGTATTTT.

This clonotype was observed a handful of times. The rearrangement links TRBV6-5 to TRBJ2-5, with 9 bases matching TRBD1. The CDR3 spans 14 residues. Unmatched junction bases numbered 7, after V lost 6 bases and J lost 5 bases. Germline assignment: CDR1 MNHEY and CDR2 SVGAGI. The CDR3 loop is CASRRQGERETQYF. The CDR3 DNA sequence: TGTGCCAGCAGGAGACAGGGGGAGAGGGAGACCCAGTACTTC.

The gene calls are TRBV7-6 and TRBJ2-2, with a tentative D call TRBD1 (5 bases). The germline CDR1 and CDR2 sequences are SGHVS and FNYEAQ. Trimming took 3 bases from V and 4 from J, leaving 15 bases between them. The length of the CDR3 is 16 residues. The CDR3 reads CASSFSSGFTTGELFF. CDR3 DNA: TGTGCCAGCAGCTTTTCATCAGGGTTTACCACCGGGGAGCTGTTTTTT. Complete variable domain (other parts from reference TRBV7-6 and TRBJ2-2): GAGVSQSPRYKVTKRGQDVALRCDPISGHVSLYWYRQALGQGPEFLTYFNYEAQQDKSGLPNDRFSAERPEGSISTLTIQRTEQRDSAMYRCASSFSSGFTTGELFFGEGSRLTVL.

This clonotype was observed a few times. This chain uses TRBV29-1 with TRBJ2-1; a possible D gene is TRBD1 (6 bases). From germline, CDR1 is SQVTM and CDR2 ANQGSEA. The ends were cut back, 3 bases at V and 2 bases at J, with 17 bases in the middle. This CDR3 has 16 amino acids. CDR3 in DNA: TGCAGCGTTGAGGGGCACAGGGAATCCCCCTACAATGAGCAGTTCTTC. Its protein product is CSVEGHRESPYNEQFF.

This clonotype has more than one count but fewer than ten. The V and J genes are TRBV4-3 and TRBJ2-7; a weak D match, TRBD2 (7 bases). The ends were cut back, 0 bases at V and 5 bases at J, with 14 bases in the middle. The germline CDR1 and CDR2 sequences are LGHNA and YSLEER. The CDR3 is made up of 15 amino acids. This chain's CDR3 is CASSQEVGGVHEQYF. Written as DNA, the CDR3 is TGCGCCAGCAGCCAAGAAGTAGGGGGGGTCCACGAGCAGTACTTC.

The genes are TRBV11-2 and TRBJ2-3, with D maybe TRBD2 (5 bases). The CDR3 is 13 amino acids. Trimming stripped 0 bases from V and 7 bases from J, with 8 bases between. The germline V gene has CDR1 SGHAT and CDR2 FQNNGV. CDR3 nucleotide sequence: TGTGCCAGCAGCTTAGAACGGGAAAATACGCAGTATTTT. This encodes CASSLERENTQYF.

This clonotype has just a few counts. This chain joins TRBV20-1 and TRBJ1-3, with 9 positions matching TRBD1. V trimming: 5 bases; J trimming: 0 bases; junction bases outside the gene matches: 11. Germline V gives CDR1 DFQATT, CDR2 SNEGSKA (reference sequence). The CDR3 spans 17 residues. The CDR3 here is CSAPRDREDYSGNTIYF. Here the CDR3 DNA reads TGCAGTGCTCCACGGGACAGGGAGGACTACTCTGGAAACACCATATATTTT.

This chain uses TRBV5-1 with TRBJ2-3; TRBD2 aligns across 10 bases. CDR3 length: 16 amino acids. CDR1 and CDR2 (germline): SGHRS, YFSETQ. The J segment lost 2 bases and the V segment lost 4 bases, leaving 7 bases of the junction unmatched. The CDR3, as DNA: TGCGCCAGCAGCCTCCGGACTAGCGGTCACACAGATACGCAGTATTTT. This gives the protein CASSLRTSGHTDTQYF. The full variable domain, with the rest looked up from reference TRBV5-1 and TRBJ2-3, is KAGVTQTPRYLIKTRGQQVTLSCSPISGHRSVSWYQQTPGQGLQFLFEYFSETQRNKGNFPGRFSGRQFSNSRSEMNVSTLELGDSALYLCASSLRTSGHTDTQYFGPGTRLTVL.

The J gene is TRBJ2-7, the V gene TRBV12-3 or TRBV12-4; either TRBD1 or TRBD2 may supply D (6 bases each). This CDR3 has 15 residues. Trimming removed 6 bases at V and 7 bases at J, with 22 bases between. The CDR3 spells CASSRSRGGLGEQYF. For the CDR3, the DNA is TGTGCCAGCAGCCGATCCCGAGGGGGGCTGGGGGAGCAGTACTTC.

This clonotype was observed a handful of times. The rearrangement joins TRBV25-1 to TRBJ1-3; D not resolved. Trimming stripped 4 bases from V and 2 bases from J, with 6 bases between. Germline V gene lookup returns CDR1 MGHDK and CDR2 SYGVNS. The CDR3 sequence is 13 residues long. CDR3 region: CASSVGTGNTIYF. DNA for the CDR3: TGTGCCAGCAGTGTGGGTACTGGAAACACCATATATTTT.

This clonotype was recorded a few times. This sequence joins TRBV2 and TRBJ1-1; tentative D call: TRBD1 (6 bases). Germline-derived CDR1 and CDR2 are SNHLY and FYNNEI. Deletions cut 5 bases from V and 0 bases from J, with 10 bases between. The CDR3 is made up of 14 amino acids. The CDR3 region is CASSTGTLNTEAFF. Written as DNA, the CDR3 is TGTGCCAGCAGTACCGGGACATTGAACACTGAAGCTTTCTTT.

The chain combines TRBV12-3 or TRBV12-4 with TRBJ2-7; maybe TRBD1 (6 bases). V was shortened by 3 bases and J by 3 bases, with 12 bases between the two germline ends. This CDR3 contains 14 residues. CDR3 in amino acids: CASSLMTGFYEQYF. The CDR3 DNA reads as TGTGCCAGCAGTTTGATGACAGGCTTCTACGAGCAGTACTTC.

The chain combines TRBV20-1 with TRBJ2-1; TRBD2 agrees at 13 bases. Germline-derived CDR1 and CDR2 are DFQATT and SNEGSKA (reference sequence). V lost 0 bases and J lost 12; bases outside the gene matches: 11. CDR3 size: 16 residues. CDR3 sequence reads: CSARELGLAGPARQFF. The CDR3 DNA follows: TGCAGTGCTAGAGAGTTGGGACTAGCGGGACCCGCCCGGCAGTTCTTC.

The chain carries TRBV5-6 and TRBJ1-2; D not certain. Germline V gene lookup returns CDR1 SGHDT and CDR2 YYEEEE. V was cut by 2 bases and J by 2 bases, with 7 bases left in between. The CDR3 length is 13 residues. The CDR3 DNA reads as TGTGCCAGCAGCTTCCAGGCCAACTATGGCTACACCTTC. Protein: CASSFQANYGYTF.